This T cell receptor beta chain comes out of a study of cytomegalovirus exposure and HLA in healthy donors. Germline V gene data show CDR1 as SGHNT and CDR2 as YYREEE (reference sequence). The length of the CDR3 is 16 residues. V shed 4 bases and J 5 bases; nucleotides not matched to a gene: 9. Separate from the approximately 700-subject first cohort was the approximately 120-subject validation cohort, to which the donors belonged. This table comes from immunoSEQ multiplex PCR, and its TCRdb copy is limited to in-frame clones, with some not included. The sample consists of 76,000 or so clones, approximately 95% of them appearing once.

V and J are TRBV5-4 and TRBJ2-2; 9 nucleotides agree with TRBD2. The sequence came from a woman aged 18-35 years in good health and CMV-seronegative. Sequences were obtained from PBMCs. The DNA of the CDR3 is TGTGCCAGCAGCCCCGGGGGCGGGAGGGCTACCGGGGAGCTGTTTTTT. It yields the protein CASSPGGGRATGELFF.